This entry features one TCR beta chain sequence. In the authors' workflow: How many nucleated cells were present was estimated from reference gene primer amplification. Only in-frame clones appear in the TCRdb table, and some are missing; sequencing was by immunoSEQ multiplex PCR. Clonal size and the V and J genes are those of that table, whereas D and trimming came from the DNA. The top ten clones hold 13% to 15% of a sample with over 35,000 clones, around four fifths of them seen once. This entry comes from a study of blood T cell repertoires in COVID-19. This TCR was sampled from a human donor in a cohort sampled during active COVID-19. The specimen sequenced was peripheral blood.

The CDR3 sequence is CASSLRQATGELFF. The DNA of the CDR3 is TGTGCCAGCAGCCTCCGACAGGCCACCGGGGAGCTGTTTTTT. V is TRBV7-2 and J is TRBJ2-2, with D tentatively TRBD1 (6 bases). The CDR3 runs to 14 residues. From germline, CDR1 is SGHTA and CDR2 FQGNSA. The germline V and J ends were trimmed by 5 bases and 4 bases, with 11 bases remaining between them.